The text below deals with one T cell receptor (beta chain). This record belongs to a study of identifying expanded T cells in peripheral blood. The junction had 14 bases not matched to a gene; V was cut back by 5 bases and J by 6 bases. The germline V gene has CDR1 GTSNPN and CDR2 SVGIG (reference sequence). The CDR3 runs to 17 residues. TCRdb's table, derived via immunoSEQ multiplex PCR, lists solely in-frame clones and lacks some. The sample records 100,000 or so clones, over 80% being singletons. This sequence was found in a person between 18 and 75 years old in good health. The chain carries TRBV30 and TRBJ2-2, with 11 bases aligning to TRBD1. Input material: blood. As DNA, the CDR3 is TGTGCCTGGGGGGCGCTGGACAGGGGGCGTCGCTCCGGGGAGCTGTTTTTT. Amino acid sequence: CAWGALDRGRRSGELFF. The whole variable domain, filled in from reference TRBV30 and TRBJ2-2, reads SQTIHQWPATLVQPVGSPLSLECTVEGTSNPNLYWYRQAAGRGLQLLFYSVGIGQISSEVPQNLSASRPQDRQFILSSKKLLLSDSGFYLCAWGALDRGRRSGELFFGEGSRLTVL.